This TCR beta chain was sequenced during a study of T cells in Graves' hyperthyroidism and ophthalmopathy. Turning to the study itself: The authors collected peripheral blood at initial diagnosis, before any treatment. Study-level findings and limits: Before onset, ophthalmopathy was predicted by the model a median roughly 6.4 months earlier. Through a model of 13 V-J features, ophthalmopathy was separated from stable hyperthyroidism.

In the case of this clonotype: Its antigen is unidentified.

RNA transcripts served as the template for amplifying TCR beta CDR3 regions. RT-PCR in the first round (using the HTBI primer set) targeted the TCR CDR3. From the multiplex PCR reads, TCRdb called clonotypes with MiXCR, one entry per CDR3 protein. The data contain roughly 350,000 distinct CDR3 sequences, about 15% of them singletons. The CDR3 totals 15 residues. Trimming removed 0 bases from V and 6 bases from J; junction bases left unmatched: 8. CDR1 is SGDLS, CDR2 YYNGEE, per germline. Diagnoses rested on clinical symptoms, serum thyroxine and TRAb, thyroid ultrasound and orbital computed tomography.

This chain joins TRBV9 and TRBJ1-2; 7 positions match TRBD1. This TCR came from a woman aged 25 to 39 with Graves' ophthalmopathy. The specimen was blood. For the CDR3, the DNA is TGTGCCAGCAGCGTAGACGGGACAGTTAGGGATGGCTACACCTTC. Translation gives CASSVDGTVRDGYTF.